The rows below give T cell receptor beta chains drawn from one sample of a study of blood T cell repertoires in COVID-19. The method was immunoSEQ multiplex PCR; TCRdb's version includes in-frame clones alone and lacks a portion of them. The sample lists approximately 130,000 clones, 86% seen once, with 15% to 20% in the top ten. Sequenced: peripheral blood. The receptors come from a woman aged 45-59 years who had recovered from COVID-19. Each CDR3 is given with its conserved first and last residue. D genes are given only for firm matches. Clone sizes are given selectively: once, few, many, or a class where the clone is expanded.

J gene | clone size | V gene | CDR3 length | D gene | CDR3 protein | CDR3 DNA
TRBJ1-5 | NA | TRBV7-9 | 15 | NA | CASSPGGAGNQPQHF | TGTGCCAGCAGCCCCGGGGGAGCGGGCAATCAGCCCCAGCATTTT
TRBJ2-1 | NA | TRBV6-9 | 14 | NA | CARVATLIYNEQFF | TGTGCCAGGGTAGCGACCCTCATCTACAATGAGCAGTTCTTC
TRBJ1-6 | NA | TRBV5-6 | 14 | NA | CASSLSLSNSPLHF | TGTGCCAGCAGCTTGAGCCTCTCCAATTCACCCCTCCACTTT
TRBJ1-3 | NA | TRBV3-1/TRBV3-2 | 15 | NA | CASSQDRLSGNTIYF | TGTGCCAGCAGCCAAGATCGACTTTCTGGAAACACCATATATTTT
TRBJ1-3 | NA | TRBV5-8 | 18 | TRBD1 | CASSQKVRGTYSGNTIYF | TGTGCCAGTTCACAAAAGGTCAGGGGGACCTACTCTGGAAACACCATATATTTT
TRBJ1-2 | NA | TRBV11-2 | 13 | NA | CASSSLTEYGYTF | TGTGCCAGCAGCTCTTTGACAGAGTATGGCTACACCTTC
TRBJ2-7 | few | TRBV6-5 | 13 | TRBD2 | CASRSSGTYEQYF | TGTGCCAGCAGATCTAGCGGAACCTACGAGCAGTACTTC
TRBJ1-5 | NA | TRBV5-1 | 16 | NA | CASSLGSPASDQPQHF | TGCGCCAGCAGCTTGGGTTCCCCAGCTAGCGATCAGCCCCAGCATTTT
TRBJ1-1 | NA | TRBV6-6 | 14 | NA | CASRPGHTNTEAFF | TGTGCCAGCAGGCCGGGACATACGAACACTGAAGCTTTCTTT
TRBJ2-5 | NA | TRBV15 | 17 | TRBD1 | CATSRDFSGQGRETQYF | TGTGCCACCAGCAGAGATTTTTCGGGACAGGGGCGGGAGACCCAGTACTTC
TRBJ2-5 | NA | TRBV4-2 | 13 | NA | CASSRELLETQYF | TGTGCCAGCAGCCGGGAGTTGTTAGAGACCCAGTACTTC
TRBJ2-4 | NA | TRBV6-4 | 16 | TRBD1 | CASTQTPTGPKNIQYF | TGTGCCAGCACCCAAACCCCGACAGGGCCCAAAAACATTCAGTACTTC
TRBJ2-7 | once | TRBV29-1 | 14 | TRBD2 | CSVRAGTSGDEQYF | TGCAGCGTCCGAGCGGGGACTAGCGGGGACGAGCAGTACTTC
TRBJ2-3 | NA | TRBV5-6 | 15 | NA | CASSEMGLSTDTQYF | TGTGCCAGCAGCGAAATGGGGCTAAGCACAGATACGCAGTATTTT
TRBJ2-2 | NA | TRBV6-6 | 14 | NA | CASSYAAAGGELFF | TGTGCCAGCAGTTACGCGGCTGCGGGCGGGGAGCTGTTTTTT
TRBJ1-2 | NA | TRBV3-1/TRBV3-2 | 12 | NA | CASSQQPGAYTF | TGTGCCAGCAGCCAACAACCAGGGGCCTACACCTTC
TRBJ2-2 | NA | TRBV19 | 16 | TRBD1 | CASSIADRGWTGELFF | TGTGCCAGTAGTATAGCCGACAGGGGATGGACCGGGGAGCTGTTTTTT
TRBJ1-4 | NA | TRBV3-1/TRBV3-2 | 14 | NA | CASSHYSTNEKLFF | TGTGCCAGCAGCCATTATTCAACTAATGAAAAACTGTTTTTT
TRBJ2-1 | NA | TRBV27 | 13 | NA | CASRKSGLGEQFF | TGTGCCAGCAGGAAGAGTGGCCTCGGGGAGCAGTTCTTC
TRBJ2-2 | NA | TRBV5-1 | 14 | TRBD1 | CASSKTGESGELFF | TGCGCCAGCAGCAAGACAGGGGAGTCCGGGGAGCTGTTTTTT
TRBJ2-1 | NA | TRBV6-6 | 16 | TRBD2 | CASSSLAGEGVNEQFF | TGTGCCAGCAGTTCATTAGCGGGAGAGGGGGTCAATGAGCAGTTCTTC